Included here is one TCR beta chain sequence, with context. These data are taken from a study of blood T cell repertoires in COVID-19. About the research overall: Donors in the United States, Italy and Spain gave samples during acute or convalescent COVID-19. PBMCs, B-cell-depleted T cells, or T cells were the source of the cDNA or gDNA that made up the material.

Original handling: Reference gene primer amplification gave nucleated cell count estimates. Sequenced by immunoSEQ multiplex PCR; TCRdb stores in-frame clones only, minus some. V, J and clone size are taken as reported in that table, and D and trimming were inferred from the DNA itself. The sample records roughly 28,000 clones, roughly 89% being singletons. Material: peripheral blood. This TCR came from a human donor with acute or convalescent COVID-19. The donor label of this sample is uncertain.

In DNA, the CDR3 is TGCGCCAGCAGCACAGGACAGGTGACTGAAAAACTGTTTTTT. It specifies CASSTGQVTEKLFF. The J gene is TRBJ1-4, the V gene TRBV5-1; 7 positions agree with TRBD1. Unmatched junction bases numbered 7, after V lost 4 bases and J lost 7 bases. The CDR3 totals 14 residues. Germline assignment: CDR1 SGHRS and CDR2 YFSETQ.